Following are 25 T cell receptor beta chains from one sample sequenced in a study of identical twins. TCRdb reprocessed the 5' RACE reads with MiXCR, giving one entry per CDR3 protein. The sample shows roughly 570,000 distinct CDR3 sequences, nearly 10% of them seen only once. A further study also used this sample, focusing on yellow fever vaccine responses in identical twins.

Sequenced material: PBMCs. The receptors come from a woman younger than 35 in good health.

The chain employs TRBV4-2 and TRBJ2-3; 8 positions match TRBD2. Germline CDR1 is LGHNA and CDR2 is YNFKEQ. With V trimmed by 4 bases and J by 5 bases, 14 bases remained unmatched. This CDR3 is 17 amino acids long. The CDR3, as DNA: TGTGCCAGCAGCCCACTAGCGGTTGCGGGAGCGGAAGATACGCAGTATTTT. It codes for CASSPLAVAGAEDTQYF.

This clonotype was seen a handful of times. The gene calls are TRBV12-3 or TRBV12-4 and TRBJ2-5; D call uncertain. This CDR3 contains 16 residues. The germline V and J ends were trimmed by 0 bases and 5 bases, with 16 bases remaining between them. CDR3 bases: TGTGCCAGCAGTTTAGCAGCACATCCCGGGCCGGAGACCCAGTACTTC. It codes for CASSLAAHPGPETQYF.

This clonotype came up many times. The junction departs from the called germline gene at one end, perhaps through a read error. The chain links TRBV5-1 to TRBJ1-1; D possibly corresponds to TRBD1 (6 bases). Germline CDR1 SGHRS, CDR2 YFSETQ. The CDR3 has 13 amino acids. This chain's CDR3 is CASSLQGNTEAFF. CDR3 sequence (DNA): TGTGCCAGCAGCTTACAGGGAAACACTGAAGCTTTCTTT.

This clonotype came up once. A much more abundant neighbour one base away suggests this may be a read error. The CDR3, as DNA: TGCGCCAGCAGCCAAGGGCTAGTAGCGGCAGGCTACAATGAGCAGTTCTTC. Translation: CASSQGLVAAGYNEQFF. The chain combines TRBV4-3 with TRBJ2-1, with D tentatively TRBD2 (6 bases). This CDR3 spans 17 amino acids. V lost 1 base to trimming and J lost 3 bases, with 16 bases between them. Germline V gives CDR1 LGHNA, CDR2 YSLEER.

This clonotype was seen ten or more times. The chain uses TRBV6-2 or TRBV6-3 and TRBJ2-1, with 11 bases that match TRBD2. The CDR3 has 17 residues. The germline V gene encodes CDR1 MNHEY and CDR2 SVGEGT. J was trimmed by 6 bases and V by 4 bases; bases with no gene match: 11. For the CDR3, the DNA is TGTGCCAGCAGTTCTCACCCGACTAGCGGGGCTTCCAATGAGCAGTTCTTC. Translated, it gives CASSSHPTSGASNEQFF.

The chain employs TRBV24-1 and TRBJ2-1, with D uncertain. Germline assignment: CDR1 KGHDR and CDR2 SFDVKD. Trimming took off 1 base at V and 9 bases at J, with 6 bases between the two ends. The CDR3 length is 12 residues. The CDR3 nucleotides are TGTGCCACCAGTGATTTAACAGCTGAGCAGTTCTTC. It is translated as CATSDLTAEQFF.

This clonotype has just a few counts. The genes are TRBV20-1 and TRBJ2-7; 11 nucleotides line up with TRBD2. CDR1 and CDR2 from the germline V gene are DFQATT and SNEGSKA (reference sequence). V trimming: 5 bases; J trimming: 7 bases; junction bases outside the gene matches: 10. The CDR3 runs 14 residues. The CDR3 sequence is CSAPKGTSGTEQYF. DNA for the CDR3: TGCAGTGCTCCCAAAGGGACTAGCGGTACAGAGCAGTACTTC.

This clonotype was detected a few times. The V gene is TRBV5-1, the J gene TRBJ2-1; the D gene is possibly TRBD2 (5 bases). V was shortened by 3 bases and J by 6 bases, with 10 bases between the two germline ends. The CDR3 loop spans 13 amino acids. Germline-derived CDR1 and CDR2 are SGHRS and YFSETQ. The CDR3 reads CASSSQRSNEQFF. CDR3 nucleotide sequence: TGCGCCAGCAGCTCGCAGCGGTCCAATGAGCAGTTCTTC. Full variable domain (rest looked up from reference TRBV5-1 and TRBJ2-1): KAGVTQTPRYLIKTRGQQVTLSCSPISGHRSVSWYQQTPGQGLQFLFEYFSETQRNKGNFPGRFSGRQFSNSRSEMNVSTLELGDSALYLCASSSQRSNEQFFGPGTRLTVL.

This clonotype occurred a few times. The V and J genes are TRBV27 and TRBJ1-1; D is undetermined. This CDR3 region has 13 residues. Germline CDR1 and CDR2: MNHEY and SMNVEV (reference sequence). V lost 6 bases, J lost 4 bases, and 12 bases lay in between. Here the CDR3 reads CASRIDPVTEAFF. CDR3 nucleotides: TGTGCCAGCAGAATCGACCCTGTCACTGAAGCTTTCTTT.

This chain joins TRBV11-2 and TRBJ2-1, with TRBD2 matching 9 bases. Trimming cost V 1 base and J 5 bases; bases outside gene matches: 9. This CDR3 comprises 17 residues. Germline V gene lookup returns CDR1 SGHAT and CDR2 FQNNGV. The chain's CDR3 is CASSLGGVGLAHNEQFF. CDR3 bases: TGTGCCAGCAGCTTAGGAGGGGTGGGACTAGCCCACAATGAGCAGTTCTTC.

In the case of this clonotype: A much larger clone differs by one base, so this may be a read error. The chain is built from TRBV3-1 and TRBJ2-1; D is possibly TRBD1 or TRBD2 (5 bases each). Germline-derived CDR1 and CDR2 are LGHDT and YNNKEL (reference sequence). CDR3 length: 15 residues. CDR3 in amino acids: CASCQDLGAYNEQFF. CDR3 DNA: TGTGCCAGCTGCCAAGATCTGGGGGCCTACAATGAGCAGTTCTTC.

The chain has TRBV15 and TRBJ2-4; possibly TRBD2 for D (5 bases). CDR3 length: 15 amino acids. V was shortened by 3 bases and J by 1 base, with 10 bases between the two germline ends. Germline V gene data show CDR1 as LNHNV and CDR2 as YYDKDF (reference sequence). The CDR3 DNA reads TGTGCCACCAGCAGGATCGGGATGGCCAAAAACATTCAGTACTTC. Its translation is CATSRIGMAKNIQYF.

This clonotype has a handful of counts. The V call is TRBV7-8, the J call TRBJ2-5; 9 bases match TRBD1. The CDR3 length is 15 residues. Per the germline V gene, CDR1 is SGHVS and CDR2 is FQNEAQ. V gave up 5 bases and J gave up 2 bases; unmatched junction bases: 6. The CDR3 bases are TGTGCCAGCAGCCCACCGGGACAGGGACAAGAGACCCAGTACTTC. This translates into CASSPPGQGQETQYF.

This clonotype showed up just a few times. This rearrangement joins TRBV5-1 to TRBJ1-2; the match to TRBD1 covers 9 bases. CDR1 is SGHRS, CDR2 YFSETQ, per germline. The junction had 11 bases not matched to a gene; V was cut back by 2 bases and J by 6 bases. CDR3 size: 16 residues. CDR3 region: CASSLWVGTGRDGYTF. The DNA of the CDR3 is TGCGCCAGCAGCTTATGGGTCGGGACAGGGCGAGATGGCTACACCTTC.

There are many counts of this clonotype. The chain employs TRBV29-1 and TRBJ2-2; D is ambiguous. The CDR3 totals 13 residues. Looked up from germline, CDR1 is SQVTM and CDR2 is ANQGSEA. V gave up 3 bases and J gave up 0 bases, with 5 bases separating them. For the CDR3, the DNA is TGCAGCGTTGAGACGACGAACACCGGGGAGCTGTTTTTT. It is translated as CSVETTNTGELFF.

This clonotype was observed a handful of times. V gene TRBV7-2 combines with J gene TRBJ2-7, with D possibly called TRBD1 or TRBD2 (5 bases each). V was cut by 3 bases and J by 5 bases, with 14 bases left in between. Looked up from germline, CDR1 is SGHTA and CDR2 is FQGNSA. The CDR3 is 14 amino acids. CDR3 protein: CASSLTVGRHEQYF. DNA for the CDR3: TGTGCCAGCAGCTTGACGGTGGGACGGCACGAGCAGTACTTC. Filled out from reference TRBV7-2 and TRBJ2-7, the complete variable domain reads GAGVSQSPSNKVTEKGKDVELRCDPISGHTALYWYRQSLGQGLEFLIYFQGNSAPDKSGLPSDRFSAERTGGSVSTLTIQRTQQEDSAVYLCASSLTVGRHEQYFGPGTRLTVT.

This clonotype was detected ten times or more. This chain links TRBV5-1 with TRBJ1-1, with D unclear. The CDR3 runs 14 residues. V was shortened by 0 bases and J by 3 bases, with 9 bases between the two germline ends. Per the germline V gene, CDR1 is SGHRS and CDR2 is YFSETQ. CDR3 DNA sequence: TGCGCCAGCAGCTTGGGCAGGCTCTACACTGAAGCTTTCTTT. Its translation is CASSLGRLYTEAFF. Full variable domain (outside the CDR3, taken from reference TRBV5-1 and TRBJ1-1): KAGVTQTPRYLIKTRGQQVTLSCSPISGHRSVSWYQQTPGQGLQFLFEYFSETQRNKGNFPGRFSGRQFSNSRSEMNVSTLELGDSALYLCASSLGRLYTEAFFGQGTRLTVV.

This chain links TRBV7-8 with TRBJ2-1; possible D gene TRBD2, 5 bases. CDR1 and CDR2 from the germline V gene are SGHVS and FQNEAQ. This CDR3 is built from 15 residues. V was clipped by 5 bases and J by 0 bases, with 11 bases between them. For the CDR3, the DNA is TGTGCCAGCAGCCAGCGGAGGCGCTCCTACAATGAGCAGTTCTTC. This translates into CASSQRRRSYNEQFF.

The chain recombines TRBV20-1 with TRBJ2-1; TRBD2 agrees at 8 bases. Trimming removed 1 base from V and 5 bases from J; junction bases left unmatched: 7. The CDR3 runs 15 residues. Germline CDR1 is DFQATT and CDR2 is SNEGSKA (reference sequence). This chain's CDR3 is CSARAPREANNEQFF. CDR3 in DNA: TGCAGTGCTAGAGCCCCGCGGGAGGCTAACAATGAGCAGTTCTTC.

This clonotype was found many times. The chain is built from TRBV20-1 and TRBJ2-7, with unresolved D. Germline V gives CDR1 DFQATT, CDR2 SNEGSKA (reference sequence). The CDR3 sequence is 12 residues long. With 6 bases removed from V and 4 bases from J, the gap between germline ends came to 13 bases. The DNA for the CDR3 is TGCAGTGCCGAAAGCCCGGTTTACGAGCAGTACTTC. Translation gives CSAESPVYEQYF.

The gene calls are TRBV24-1 and TRBJ1-2; 8 bases agree with TRBD1. Germline loops: CDR1 KGHDR, CDR2 SFDVKD. Trimming at V came to 3 bases and at J to 6 bases, leaving 2 bases not matched to a gene. CDR3 length: 13 amino acids. The CDR3 sequence is CATSDRTGNGYTF. CDR3 bases: TGTGCCACCAGTGATCGGACAGGGAATGGCTACACCTTC.

This chain connects TRBV5-5 to TRBJ2-7; D is undetermined. Germline CDR1 and CDR2: SGHKS and YYEKEE (reference sequence). This CDR3 has 14 residues. The germline V and J ends were trimmed by 4 bases and 2 bases, with 13 bases remaining between them. CDR3 nucleotide sequence: TGTGCCAGCAGCGCCTGGGCAGAAGCCTACGAGCAGTACTTC. Translation gives CASSAWAEAYEQYF.

This clonotype was counted only a few times. V and J are TRBV7-3 and TRBJ2-1, with 7 bases lining up with TRBD2. After removal of 5 bases from V and 8 bases from J, the junction contained 9 bases not matched to a gene. CDR1 is SGHTA, CDR2 FQGTGA, per germline. This CDR3 region has 14 residues. The CDR3 nucleotides are TGTGCCAGCAGCCTAGGACTAGATCGCCATGAGCAGTTCTTC. Residues: CASSLGLDRHEQFF.

This clonotype was seen only a few times. The chain uses TRBV4-3 and TRBJ2-3, with no clear D. Germline V gene sequence: CDR1 LGHNA, CDR2 YSLEER. The CDR3 is 15 residues long. The V and J ends lost 0 bases and 2 bases respectively, with 9 bases between them. The CDR3 coding sequence is TGCGCCAGCAGCCAAGATTCCCGCAACACAGATACGCAGTATTTT. Translated, it gives CASSQDSRNTDTQYF.

The table lists this clonotype with a few counts. The V and J genes are TRBV2 and TRBJ2-7; 13 bases fit TRBD2. Germline V gives CDR1 SNHLY, CDR2 FYNNEI. The CDR3 has 15 amino acids. The ends lost 2 bases at V and 7 bases at J; junction bases unmatched: 5. The CDR3 loop is CASSERTSGGREQYF. In DNA form, the CDR3 reads TGTGCCAGCAGTGAAAGGACTAGCGGGGGAAGGGAGCAGTACTTC.